This TCR beta chain derives from a study of CD8 T cells in ankylosing spondylitis. Via MiXCR, TCRdb re-called the 5' RACE reads, giving one row per CDR3 protein. Of 150,000 to 250,000 distinct CDR3 sequences in the sample, about 13% were seen once. Study-wide findings and caveats: Seemingly distinctive of ankylosing spondylitis blood was a TCR beta motif formed by eight highly homologous variants. Previous work reported some of these motif variants in the synovial fluid and blood of reactive arthritis. Disease-linked clones reportedly concentrated significantly in matched ankylosing spondylitis synovial fluid.

As concerns this clonotype: What it recognizes is unknown.

Germline CDR1 is SEHNR and CDR2 is FQNEAQ (reference sequence). The CDR3 totals 15 residues. V was pared by 3 bases and J by 7 bases, with 8 bases of the junction left unmatched. V is TRBV7-9 and J is TRBJ2-1; TRBD1 agrees at 8 bases. The source material was blood, either unsorted or a sorted T cell fraction (not recorded which). The receptor was derived from a male donor with ankylosing spondylitis or in good health (not recorded which). CDR3 residues: CASSFTGGLSNEQFF. The CDR3 bases are TGTGCCAGCAGCTTTACAGGGGGTTTGTCAAATGAGCAGTTCTTC.